The entry that follows covers one TCR beta chain sequence. Other DNA sequences in this specimen translate into the identical CDR3. The data are from a study of blood T cell repertoires in COVID-19. Overall study: The study drew acute and convalescent COVID-19 samples from the United States, Italy and Spain. Nucleic acid was either cDNA or gDNA, and it came from T cells, B-cell-depleted T cells, or PBMCs.

Germline CDR1 and CDR2: SGHNT and YYREEE (reference sequence). J was trimmed by 3 bases and V by 0 bases; bases with no gene match: 0. The CDR3 covers 15 residues. As handled by the study authors: Reference gene primers were amplified, and this amplification served to estimate nucleated cell counts. Repertoires were generated with immunoSEQ multiplex PCR, while TCRdb's copy carries only in-frame clones and drops some. V and J calls and clone size are as listed in that table; D and trimming were resolved from the DNA. The table lists about 140,000 clones, about 90% of them singletons. The clonotype originates from a woman older than 75 with acute or convalescent COVID-19. The chain is built from TRBV5-4 and TRBJ2-3; 11 bases match TRBD2. Specimen: peripheral blood. The DNA of the CDR3 is TGTGCCAGCAGCTTGGGACTAGCGGGGACAGATACGCAGTATTTT. It translates to CASSLGLAGTDTQYF. Full variable domain (remainder filled in from reference TRBV5-4 and TRBJ2-3): ETGVTQSPTHLIKTRGQQVTLRCSSQSGHNTVSWYQQALGQGPQFIFQYYREEENGRGNFPPRFSGLQFPNYSSELNVNALELDDSALYLCASSLGLAGTDTQYFGPGTRLTVL.